These 19 T cell receptor beta chains share one sample of origin, sequenced in a study of T cell responses to AZD1222 COVID-19 vaccine (TCRdb year 2021). Preparation of the library involved the immunoSEQ multiplex PCR assay. TCRdb provides this immuneACCESS table in a form limited to in-frame rearrangements. Some clones are lacking; in checked studies, under half of them reflect an unresolved V gene, and why the rest are absent is not known. The sample records more than 110,000 clones, 88% of which are singletons. The ten largest clones capture roughly 3% of the sample. The sample's time point label is to be understood as: baseline before first vaccination. Sequencing was performed on peripheral blood, taken on day 0 of AZD1222 vaccination. The receptors derive from an adult in good health.

The rearrangement joins TRBV30 to TRBJ2-7, with TRBD2 as a possible D gene (5 bases). Trimming stripped 2 bases from V and 10 bases from J, with 15 bases between. CDR1 GTSNPN and CDR2 SVGIG come from the germline V gene (reference sequence). This CDR3 comprises 12 residues. The CDR3 region is CAWSPPAGGQYF. The CDR3 region has the DNA TGTGCCTGGAGTCCCCCGGCGGGTGGTCAGTACTTC.

This rearrangement joins TRBV7-8 to TRBJ2-7, with D maybe TRBD2 (6 bases). CDR3 length: 12 residues. Germline values: CDR1 SGHVS, CDR2 FQNEAQ. Trimming removed 5 bases from V and 4 bases from J, with 9 bases in between. The CDR3 DNA follows: TGTGCCAGCAGCCGTGGGGGGTACGAGCAGTACTTC. Its translation is CASSRGGYEQYF.

This rearrangement joins TRBV4-2 to TRBJ2-1, with a tentative D call TRBD2 (5 bases). The CDR3 extends over 13 amino acids. V gave up 2 bases and J gave up 6 bases, with 8 bases separating them. Germline CDR1 reads LGHNA; CDR2 reads YNFKEQ. The CDR3 DNA follows: TGTGCCAGCAGCCAACTAGCACGCAATGAGCAGTTCTTC. This encodes CASSQLARNEQFF.

The chain has TRBV27 and TRBJ1-4, with a possible D match to TRBD1 (5 bases). The V end lost 3 bases, the J end lost 0 bases, and 8 bases lay between the germline ends. The CDR3 length is 15 residues. From germline, CDR1 is MNHEY and CDR2 SMNVEV (reference sequence). DNA for the CDR3: TGTGCCAGCAGTTTGAGAGGGGCAACTAATGAAAAACTGTTTTTT. Protein: CASSLRGATNEKLFF.

V is TRBV5-1 and J is TRBJ2-2; perhaps D is TRBD1 or TRBD2 (6 bases each). The CDR3 spans 14 residues. The germline gives CDR1 SGHRS, CDR2 YFSETQ. Trimming stripped 4 bases from V and 9 bases from J, with 16 bases between. The CDR3 protein is CASSRGVEGRELFF. In DNA form, the CDR3 reads TGCGCCAGCAGCAGGGGGGTTGAGGGCCGGGAGCTGTTTTTT.

V is TRBV27 and J is TRBJ1-6; D remains ambiguous. Trimming removed 3 bases at V and 3 bases at J, with 6 bases between. Germline V gene data show CDR1 as MNHEY and CDR2 as SMNVEV (reference sequence). The CDR3 extends over 14 amino acids. CDR3 sequence (DNA): TGTGCCAGCAGTTTGTTCCTCTATAATTCACCCCTCCACTTT. Amino acid sequence: CASSLFLYNSPLHF.

The chain joins TRBV12-3 or TRBV12-4 to TRBJ1-2, with TRBD1 as a possible D gene (5 bases). The germline V and J ends were trimmed by 6 bases and 4 bases, with 9 bases remaining between them. CDR3 length equals 12 residues. CDR3 sequence reads: CASSPGGYGYTF. CDR3 coding DNA: TGTGCCAGCAGCCCCGGGGGCTATGGCTACACCTTC.

The CDR3 here is CASSVRPGFGETQYF. The CDR3, as DNA: TGTGCCAGCTCAGTCCGGCCAGGGTTTGGGGAGACCCAGTACTTC. J is TRBJ2-5 and V is TRBV18, with a weak D call TRBD1 (5 bases). Per germline, CDR1 KGHSH and CDR2 LQKENI. The CDR3 has 15 amino acids. V dropped 5 bases and J dropped 5 bases, with 18 bases sitting between them.

The chain has TRBV4-2 and TRBJ2-1; 10 nucleotides align to TRBD2. Germline lookup yields CDR1 LGHNA and CDR2 YNFKEQ. The J segment lost 4 bases and the V segment lost 4 bases, leaving 13 bases of the junction unmatched. The CDR3 contains 18 residues. The CDR3 DNA reads as TGTGCCAGCAGCCGGGCGCTTCTAGCGGGAGAGGGTTACAATGAGCAGTTCTTC. This gives the protein CASSRALLAGEGYNEQFF.

V is TRBV6-5 and J is TRBJ1-1; D is uncertain. Trimming shortened V by 6 bases and J by 4 bases, and 9 bases separated the two germline ends. The CDR3 is made up of 12 amino acids. Germline-derived CDR1 and CDR2 are MNHEY and SVGAGI. CDR3 loop: CASSLPGTEAFF. The DNA for the CDR3 is TGTGCCAGCAGCCTACCCGGCACTGAAGCTTTCTTT.

This clone was counted a single time. The gene calls are TRBV7-2 and TRBJ2-7; D is undetermined. V lost 2 bases and J lost 3, with 11 bases in between. Germline assignment: CDR1 SGHTA and CDR2 FQGNSA. The CDR3 is made up of 14 amino acids. The CDR3 reads CASSLPPLRYEQYF. Written as DNA, the CDR3 is TGTGCCAGCAGCTTACCACCCCTTCGCTACGAGCAGTACTTC.

The V call is TRBV4-2, the J call TRBJ1-2; D is undetermined. The CDR3 has 13 residues. The V gene's germline CDR1 is LGHNA and CDR2 YNFKEQ. Trimming pared 1 base from V and 8 bases from J, leaving 11 bases between. Here the CDR3 DNA reads TGTGCCAGCAGCCAAGCCAGGACGTCCGGCTACACCTTC. Amino acids: CASSQARTSGYTF.

V is TRBV14 and J is TRBJ1-1; unclear D gene. This CDR3 contains 13 residues. Germline loops: CDR1 SGHDN, CDR2 FVKESK. Trimming removed 3 bases at V and 0 bases at J, with 5 bases between. The CDR3 sequence: CASSQGMNTEAFF. CDR3 DNA sequence: TGTGCCAGCAGCCAGGGTATGAACACTGAAGCTTTCTTT.

CDR3 residues: CASRQLWTGGSGANVLTF. The CDR3 DNA sequence: TGTGCCAGCAGGCAGCTGTGGACAGGGGGTTCTGGGGCCAACGTCCTGACTTTC. V usage is TRBV4-2 and J usage is TRBJ2-6; TRBD1 aligns across 10 bases. Germline values: CDR1 LGHNA, CDR2 YNFKEQ. The CDR3 spans 18 residues. V gave up 6 bases and J gave up 1 base; unmatched junction bases: 9.

This clone was counted a single time. The V call is TRBV4-1, the J call TRBJ2-3; TRBD2 agrees at 9 bases. Germline-derived CDR1 and CDR2 are MGHRA and YSYEKL. CDR3 length: 18 amino acids. After removal of 3 bases from V and 2 bases from J, the junction contained 12 bases not matched to a gene. The CDR3: CASSHPGLAISNTDTQYF. In nucleotides, the CDR3 is TGCGCCAGCAGCCACCCGGGACTAGCAATAAGTAACACAGATACGCAGTATTTT.

This chain joins TRBV6-2 or TRBV6-3 and TRBJ1-2; D gene unclear. The V end was cut by 5 bases, the J end by 1 base, with 8 bases between. Germline CDR1 and CDR2: MNHEY and SVGEGT. This CDR3 spans 13 amino acids. The CDR3: CASSQTRNYGYTF. CDR3 in DNA: TGTGCCAGCAGTCAGACACGTAACTATGGCTACACCTTC.

The V call is TRBV7-8, the J call TRBJ1-4, with D unresolved. This CDR3 comprises 15 residues. Germline values: CDR1 SGHVS, CDR2 FQNEAQ. V was trimmed by 5 bases and J by 8 bases, leaving 18 bases between them. The CDR3 coding sequence is TGTGCCAGCAGCCGAGACGGGAGCCAGAAAGAAAAACTGTTTTTT. It encodes CASSRDGSQKEKLFF. Combining the CDR3 with reference TRBV7-8 and TRBJ1-4 gives the whole variable domain GAGVSQSPRYKVAKRGQDVALRCDPISGHVSLFWYQQALGQGPEFLTYFQNEAQLDKSGLPSDRFFAERPEGSVSTLKIQRTQQEDSAVYLCASSRDGSQKEKLFFGSGTQLSVL.

With respect to this clone: The sample holds other DNA sequences that translate to the same CDR3. The V and J genes are TRBV6-1 and TRBJ2-1; D is uncertain. This CDR3 contains 11 residues. V was cut by 3 bases and J by 7 bases, with 4 bases left in between. Germline V lookup: CDR1 MNHNS, CDR2 SASEGT. The CDR3 reads CASSEPNEQFF. The DNA for the CDR3 is TGTGCCAGCAGTGAGCCTAATGAGCAGTTCTTC.

The chain uses TRBV4-1 and TRBJ1-2, with D possibly matching TRBD1 (5 bases). Germline V gene sequence: CDR1 MGHRA, CDR2 YSYEKL. With 1 base removed from V and 8 bases from J, the gap between germline ends came to 11 bases. The CDR3 extends over 13 amino acids. CDR3 sequence: CASSQAERQGYTF. The CDR3 nucleotides are TGCGCCAGCAGCCAAGCTGAGAGACAGGGCTACACCTTC.